The source of this TCR beta chain is a study of blood T cell repertoires in COVID-19. Study summary: In each case, the material was cDNA or gDNA derived from T cells, B-cell-depleted T cells, or PBMCs.

From germline, CDR1 is MGHDK and CDR2 SYGVNS. This CDR3 has 13 residues. V dropped 1 base and J dropped 5 bases, with 8 bases sitting between them. Original processing methods: Reference gene primers were amplified, and this amplification served to estimate nucleated cell counts. Sequencing used immunoSEQ multiplex PCR; TCRdb keeps in-frame clones, though not all of them. The DNA was the basis for D and trimming; V, J and clone size are from that table. The sample has around 150,000 clones, approximately 90% seen once; the top ten hold under 3.5%. The rearrangement uses TRBV25-1 and TRBJ1-1; D not resolved. This TCR was sampled from a woman in her sixties or seventies with active COVID-19. Sequenced input: peripheral blood. The CDR3 reads CASSEFERTEAFF. The CDR3, as DNA: TGTGCCAGCAGTGAATTTGAACGGACTGAAGCTTTCTTT.